The subject of this entry is one TCR beta chain. Its antigen target is currently unknown. The record has no base qualities; no much larger clone is one base away. The library was prepared using 5' RACE. The instrument was an Illumina HiSeq 2000. Template switching added a universal primer binding site, and the final cDNA carried a unique molecular identifier that allowed TCR cDNA molecules to be counted accurately. Specific primers in the conserved constant-segment region were used to synthesize first-strand cDNA for TCR alpha and beta chains. To control for contamination, each cDNA library was double barcoded with a SMART-Mk sample barcode plus Illumina barcodes. TruSeq adapter sequences, together with Illumina sample barcodes, were added in two successive PCR steps. The TCR alpha and beta cDNA libraries were sequenced on the Illumina HiSeq platform using custom primers. The original pipeline was this. MiGEC was used to process raw reads and extract unique molecular identifiers, and MiXCR was used to find CDR3 positions. Recombination models were inferred per individual with the repgenHMM and IGoR tools using an EM algorithm. Shared clonotypes were analyzed with the tcR package in R, and sharing was normalized by the product of cloneset sizes. To study raw recombination without the effects of thymic and clonal selection, out-of-frame nonproductive sequences were analyzed. The public reads were reprocessed in TCRdb via fastp at Q25 and MiXCR, keeping in-frame beta chains. Entries are consolidated by CDR3 protein sequence, retaining the most common genes and DNA. TCRdb's processing, not the authors', yielded these V and J calls. A total of under 900,000 distinct CDR3 sequences appear in this sample, 15% to 20% of them only once. In total, the top ten clones hold around 12% of the sample.

Every donor in the study was a healthy Caucasian. The twin cohort consisted of three pairs of female monozygotic twins, all aged about 18 to 29 years. The RNA used for TCR libraries was isolated from peripheral blood mononuclear cells. The data are from a study of identical twins (dated by TCRdb to the mid-2010s). Some background on the complete study: To test whether fetal clonotypes persist, the study used deep sequencing on TCR alpha and beta repertoires from monozygotic twins, unrelated adults of various ages, and cord blood. Replicate twin experiments were performed at different times using different library preparation protocols to rule out contamination.

The research as a whole found: Conclusions relied on cross-sectional statistical analysis, since the same donors could not be followed over many years. Zero-insertion analyses could be partly confounded by invariant T cells such as MAIT and iNKT, though diverse VJ usage argued against such confounding for most clonotypes. Abundant cord blood beta clonotypes carried fewer insertions; young adult naive repertoires showed a weaker similar trend, while memory repertoires showed none. Out-of-frame TCR alpha sharing in monozygotic twins was systematically underestimated by recombination models, whereas sharing between unrelated individuals was in agreement with the recombination models. Compared with coincidental sharing between unrelated individuals, out-of-frame TCR alpha sequences shared between twins showed an excess of sequences with low generation probability. Excess twin sharing in beta out-of-frame sequences was weaker because fewer shared sequences lowered the signal-to-noise ratio.

Between the V and J ends, shortened by 3 bases and 0 bases respectively, the junction contains 7 bases. The germline V gene specifies SGDLS as CDR1 and YYNGEE as CDR2. The CDR3 has 15 amino acids, counting the end cysteine and phenylalanine. Only CDR3 DNA remains: 45 bases, in frame from the first base. Separately, the same data were catalogued under a study of T cells expressing NK-cell markers. The second study reports: Three sorted T-cell subsets (CD3+CD56+NKG2C+, CD3+CD56+NKG2C- and CD3+CD56-NKG2C+) from fewer than 10 donors had their TCR beta-chain repertoires profiled. Among the eight sequenced donors, only one was HCMV-seronegative, while the other seven were HCMV-seropositive. To restrict sorting to alphabetaTCR-expressing T cells, an anti-gammadeltaTCR antibody was added in several experiments. In roughly 6 donors, the dominant CD3+CD56+NKG2C+ clonotypes were among the top 10 CD8+ clonotypes and accounted for about 1.0-8% of CD8+ T cells. Those dominant clonotypes were again the most abundant among CD3+CD56-NKG2C+ cells in a handful of donors, at roughly 25-60.1%. Whether the expanded NKG2C-expressing T cell clones were specific for HCMV antigens remained unclear. The eight sequenced donors were randomly selected healthy volunteers, three men and five women. HCMV-specific IgG was detected in serum with a commercial ELISA kit to determine HCMV serostatus. For about 6 donors, unsorted PBMC were also used to sequence bulk peripheral blood T-cell repertoires. Reads were demultiplexed and grouped by UMI with MIGEC, and clonotypes were assembled and quantified with MiTCR. To exclude erroneous sequences, any TCR cDNA sequence not supported by at least two reads was discarded. The tcR package was used for downstream repertoire analysis, with clonotypes matched between fractions based on CDR3 nucleotide sequence plus V segment. VDJmatch was used to annotate antigen specificity against VDJdb, with one amino acid substitution allowed in CDR3.

This sequence originates from a woman aged 18 to 35 in good health. The sequencing sample was made of PBMCs. This chain joins TRBV9 to TRBJ2-6, with the identity of the D gene unclear. CDR3 region: CASSGASSGANVLTF. The nucleotides read TGTGCCAGCAGCGGGGCCTCCTCTGGGGCCAACGTCCTGACTTTC. With the rest looked up from the reference TRBV9 and TRBJ2-6 genes rather than sequenced, the full variable domain is DSGVTQTPKHLITATGQRVTLRCSPRSGDLSVYWYQQSLDQGLQFLIQYYNGEERAKGNILERFSAQQFPDLHSELNLSSLELGDSALYFCASSGASSGANVLTFGAGSRLTVL.